This TCR beta chain was obtained from a study of blood T cell repertoires in COVID-19. At the level of the study: Material from acute and convalescent COVID-19 was sourced from the United States, Italy and Spain. PBMCs, B-cell-depleted T cells, or T cells provided the cDNA or gDNA that made up the material.

In the original analysis: Estimation of nucleated cell counts relied on the amplification of reference gene primers. The data were produced by immunoSEQ multiplex PCR, yet TCRdb's version contains in-frame clones alone and is incomplete. V and J calls and clone size are copied from that table; D and trimming were computed from the DNA. The profile shows about 81,000 clones, just over 85% of them singletons. Trimming took 0 bases from V and 4 from J, leaving 8 bases between them. The germline CDR1 and CDR2 sequences are SGHKS and YYEKEE (reference sequence). This CDR3 is 15 amino acids long. The genes are TRBV5-5 and TRBJ1-6, with D hard to call. Material for sequencing was peripheral blood. The sequence derives from a woman older than 75 with acute or convalescent COVID-19. CDR3 coding DNA: TGTGCCAGCAGCTTGGGACCGACTTATAATTCACCCCTCCACTTT. This codes for CASSLGPTYNSPLHF.